This T cell receptor beta chain was recovered during a study of OX40 agonist ivuxolimab in advanced cancers. Whole-study context: Every 2 weeks, patients received ivuxolimab intravenously, dosed at 0.01 to 10 mg/kg.

Trimming left V 3 bases short and J 5 bases short, with 8 bases between. The germline V gene encodes CDR1 LNHDA and CDR2 SQIVND (reference sequence). There are 14 residues in the CDR3. Drawing of blood for sampling happened at baseline, at cycle 4 day 1, and at cycle 7 day 1. TCRdb's copy holds only in-frame clones and misses some; the assay was immunoSEQ multiplex PCR. The sample has some 45,000 clones, more than 75% seen once. This specimen consisted of CD4+ or CD8+ T cells sorted from blood, obtained in a trial of the OX40 agonist ivuxolimab. V usage is TRBV19 and J usage is TRBJ1-6, with a possible D match to TRBD1 (6 bases). The clonotype comes from an adult with an advanced solid tumor such as melanoma, head and neck, liver or kidney cancer. CDR3 nucleotide sequence: TGTGCCAGTAGTATGGACAGAAATAATTCACCCCTCCACTTT. Residues: CASSMDRNNSPLHF.